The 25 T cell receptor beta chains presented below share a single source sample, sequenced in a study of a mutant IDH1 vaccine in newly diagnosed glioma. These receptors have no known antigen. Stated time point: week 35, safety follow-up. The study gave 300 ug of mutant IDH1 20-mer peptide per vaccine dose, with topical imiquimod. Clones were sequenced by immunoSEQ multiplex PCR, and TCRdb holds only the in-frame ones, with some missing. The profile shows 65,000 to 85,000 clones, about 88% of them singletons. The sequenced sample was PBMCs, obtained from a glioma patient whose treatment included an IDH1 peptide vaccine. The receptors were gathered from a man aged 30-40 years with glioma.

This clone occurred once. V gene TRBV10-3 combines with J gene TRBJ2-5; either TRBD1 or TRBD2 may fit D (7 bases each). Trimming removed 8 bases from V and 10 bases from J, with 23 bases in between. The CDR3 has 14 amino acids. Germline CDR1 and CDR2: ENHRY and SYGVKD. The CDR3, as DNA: TGTGCCATCCGGGGTGCGGGGGCCCAGGGGGACCAGTACTTC. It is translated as CAIRGAGAQGDQYF.

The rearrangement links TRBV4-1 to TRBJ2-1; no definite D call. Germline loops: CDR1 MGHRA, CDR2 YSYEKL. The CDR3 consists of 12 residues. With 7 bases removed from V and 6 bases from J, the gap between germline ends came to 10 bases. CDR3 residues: CASTGKGNEQFF. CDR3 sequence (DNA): TGCGCCAGCACGGGCAAGGGCAATGAGCAGTTCTTC.

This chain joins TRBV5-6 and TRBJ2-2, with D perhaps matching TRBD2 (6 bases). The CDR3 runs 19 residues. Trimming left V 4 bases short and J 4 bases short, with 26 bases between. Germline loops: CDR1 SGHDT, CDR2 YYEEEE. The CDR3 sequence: CASSGEDIRIGGRTGELFF. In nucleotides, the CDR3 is TGTGCCAGCAGCGGGGAGGATATACGAATCGGCGGGCGCACCGGGGAGCTGTTTTTT.

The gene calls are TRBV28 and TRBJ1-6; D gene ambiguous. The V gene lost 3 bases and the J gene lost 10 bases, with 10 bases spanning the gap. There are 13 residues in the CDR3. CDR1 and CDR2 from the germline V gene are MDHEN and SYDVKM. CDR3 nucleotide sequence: TGTGCCAGCAGTTTTTCACGTGGGTCACCCCTCCACTTT. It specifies CASSFSRGSPLHF. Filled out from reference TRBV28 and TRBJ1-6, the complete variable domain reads DVKVTQSSRYLVKRTGEKVFLECVQDMDHENMFWYRQDPGLGLRLIYFSYDVKMKEKGDIPEGYSVSREKKERFSLILESASTNQTSMYLCASSFSRGSPLHFGNGTRLTVT.

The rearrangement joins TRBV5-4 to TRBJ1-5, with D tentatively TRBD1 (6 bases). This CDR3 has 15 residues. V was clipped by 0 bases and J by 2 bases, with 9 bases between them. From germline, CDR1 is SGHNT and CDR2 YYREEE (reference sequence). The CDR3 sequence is CASSLGTDRNQPQHF. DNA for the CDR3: TGTGCCAGCAGCTTGGGGACAGACCGCAATCAGCCCCAGCATTTT.

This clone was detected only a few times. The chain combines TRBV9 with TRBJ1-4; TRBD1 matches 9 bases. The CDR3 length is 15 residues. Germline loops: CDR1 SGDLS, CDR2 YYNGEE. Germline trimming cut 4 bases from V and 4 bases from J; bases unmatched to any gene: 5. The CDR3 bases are TGTGCCAGCAGCCCCCGGACAGGGGTTAATGAAAAACTGTTTTTT. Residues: CASSPRTGVNEKLFF.

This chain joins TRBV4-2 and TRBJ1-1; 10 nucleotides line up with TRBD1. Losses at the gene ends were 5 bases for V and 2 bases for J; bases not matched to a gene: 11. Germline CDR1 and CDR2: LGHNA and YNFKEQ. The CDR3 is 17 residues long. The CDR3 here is CASSFGTGAGVNTEAFF. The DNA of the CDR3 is TGTGCCAGCAGCTTCGGGACAGGGGCGGGAGTCAACACTGAAGCTTTCTTT.

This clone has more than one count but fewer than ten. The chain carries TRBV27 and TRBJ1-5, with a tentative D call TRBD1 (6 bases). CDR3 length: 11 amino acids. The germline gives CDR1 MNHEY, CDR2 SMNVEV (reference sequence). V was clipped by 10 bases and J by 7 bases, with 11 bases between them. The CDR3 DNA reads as TGTGCCATAGGACAGAACCAGCCCCAGCATTTT. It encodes CAIGQNQPQHF.

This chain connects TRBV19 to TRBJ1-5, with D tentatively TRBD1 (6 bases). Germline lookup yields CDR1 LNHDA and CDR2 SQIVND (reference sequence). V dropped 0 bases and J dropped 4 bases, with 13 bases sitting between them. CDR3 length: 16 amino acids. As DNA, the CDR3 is TGTGCCAGTAGTATAGATCCCGACAGGCTTAATCAGCCCCAGCATTTT. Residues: CASSIDPDRLNQPQHF.

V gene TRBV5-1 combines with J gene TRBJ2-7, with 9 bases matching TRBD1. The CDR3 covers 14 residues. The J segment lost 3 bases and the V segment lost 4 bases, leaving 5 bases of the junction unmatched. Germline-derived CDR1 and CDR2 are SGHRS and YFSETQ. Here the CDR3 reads CASSRGQGYYEQYF. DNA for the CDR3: TGCGCCAGCAGCCGGGGACAGGGTTACTACGAGCAGTACTTC.

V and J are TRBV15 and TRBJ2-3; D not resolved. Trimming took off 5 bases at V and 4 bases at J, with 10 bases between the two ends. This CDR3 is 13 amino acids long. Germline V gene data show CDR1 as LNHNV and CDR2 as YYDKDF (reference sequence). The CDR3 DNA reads TGTGCCACCAGCGCTCGGACGGCAGATACGCAGTATTTT. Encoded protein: CATSARTADTQYF.

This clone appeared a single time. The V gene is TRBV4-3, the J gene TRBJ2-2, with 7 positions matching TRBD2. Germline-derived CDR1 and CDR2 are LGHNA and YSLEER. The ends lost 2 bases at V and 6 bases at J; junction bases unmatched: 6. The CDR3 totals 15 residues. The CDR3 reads CASSQSRGVPGELFF. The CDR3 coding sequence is TGCGCCAGCAGCCAATCCCGGGGGGTTCCCGGGGAGCTGTTTTTT.

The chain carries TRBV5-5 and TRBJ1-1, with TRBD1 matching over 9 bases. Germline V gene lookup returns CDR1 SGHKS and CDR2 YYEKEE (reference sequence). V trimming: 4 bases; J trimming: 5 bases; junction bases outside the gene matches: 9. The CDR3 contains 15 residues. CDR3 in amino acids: CASSLEDRGLTEAFF. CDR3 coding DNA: TGTGCCAGCAGCCTGGAGGACAGGGGTCTTACTGAAGCTTTCTTT. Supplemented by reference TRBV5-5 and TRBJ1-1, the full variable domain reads DAGVTQSPTHLIKTRGQQVTLRCSPISGHKSVSWYQQVLGQGPQFIFQYYEKEERGRGNFPDRFSARQFPNYSSELNVNALLLGDSALYLCASSLEDRGLTEAFFGQGTRLTVV.

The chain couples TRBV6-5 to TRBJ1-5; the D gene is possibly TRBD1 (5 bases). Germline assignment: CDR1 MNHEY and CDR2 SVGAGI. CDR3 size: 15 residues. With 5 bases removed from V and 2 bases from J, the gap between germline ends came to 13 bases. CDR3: CASSPSGAGNQPQHF. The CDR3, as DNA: TGTGCCAGCAGTCCTTCCGGGGCTGGCAATCAGCCCCAGCATTTT.

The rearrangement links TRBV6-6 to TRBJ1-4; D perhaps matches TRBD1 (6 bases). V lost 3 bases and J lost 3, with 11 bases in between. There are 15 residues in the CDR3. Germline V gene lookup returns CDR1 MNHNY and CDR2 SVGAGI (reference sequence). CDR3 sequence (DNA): TGTGCCAGCAGTTATCTCGGACAGCCTAATGAAAAACTGTTTTTT. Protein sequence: CASSYLGQPNEKLFF.

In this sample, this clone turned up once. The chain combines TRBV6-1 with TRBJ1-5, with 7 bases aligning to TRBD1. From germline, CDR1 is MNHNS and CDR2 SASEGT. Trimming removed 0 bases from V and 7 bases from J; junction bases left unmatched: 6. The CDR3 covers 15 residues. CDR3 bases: TGTGCCAGCAGTGAAGCCTCCAGGGGGTCGCAGCCCCAGCATTTT. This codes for CASSEASRGSQPQHF.

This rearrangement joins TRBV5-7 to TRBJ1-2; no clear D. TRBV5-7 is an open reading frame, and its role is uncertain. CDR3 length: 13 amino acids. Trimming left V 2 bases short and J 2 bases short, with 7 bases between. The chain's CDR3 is CASSLAKNYGYTF. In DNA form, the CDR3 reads TGTGCCAGCAGCTTAGCGAAAAACTATGGCTACACCTTC.

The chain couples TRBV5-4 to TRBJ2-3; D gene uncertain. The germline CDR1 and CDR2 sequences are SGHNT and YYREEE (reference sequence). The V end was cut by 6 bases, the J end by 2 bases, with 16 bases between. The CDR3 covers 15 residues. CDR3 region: CASTADIRNTDTQYF. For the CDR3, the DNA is TGTGCCAGCACCGCCGACATCCGCAACACAGATACGCAGTATTTT.

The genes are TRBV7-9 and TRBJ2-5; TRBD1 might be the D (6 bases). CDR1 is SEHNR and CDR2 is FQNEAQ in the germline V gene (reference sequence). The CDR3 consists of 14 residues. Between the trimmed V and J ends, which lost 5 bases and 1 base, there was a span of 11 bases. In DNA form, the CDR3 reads TGTGCCAGCAGCGCCGACAGGCTCCAAGAGACCCAGTACTTC. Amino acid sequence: CASSADRLQETQYF.

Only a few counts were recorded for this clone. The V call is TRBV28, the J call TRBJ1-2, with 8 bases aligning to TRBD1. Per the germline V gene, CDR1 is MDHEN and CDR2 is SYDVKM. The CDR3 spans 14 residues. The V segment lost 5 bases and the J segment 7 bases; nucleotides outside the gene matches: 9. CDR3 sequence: CASSTPGGASGYTF. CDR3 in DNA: TGTGCCAGCAGTACTCCAGGGGGCGCATCTGGCTACACCTTC.

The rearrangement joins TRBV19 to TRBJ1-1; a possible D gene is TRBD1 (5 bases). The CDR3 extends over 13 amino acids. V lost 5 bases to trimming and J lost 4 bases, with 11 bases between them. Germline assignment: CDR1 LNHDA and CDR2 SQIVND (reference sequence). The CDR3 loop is CASSPPGSTEAFF. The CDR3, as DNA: TGTGCCAGTAGTCCCCCAGGGTCCACTGAAGCTTTCTTT.

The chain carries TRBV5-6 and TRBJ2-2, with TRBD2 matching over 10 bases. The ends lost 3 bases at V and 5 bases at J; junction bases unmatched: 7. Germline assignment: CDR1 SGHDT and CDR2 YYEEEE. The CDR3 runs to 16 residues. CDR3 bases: TGTGCCAGCAGCTCGTCCGGGACTAGCGCGACCGGGGAGCTGTTTTTT. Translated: CASSSSGTSATGELFF.

In DNA, the CDR3 is TGTGCCAGCAGTTCTCCCCAAGGGACAGCCTACGAGCAGTACTTC. Translated, it gives CASSSPQGTAYEQYF. The chain joins TRBV28 to TRBJ2-7, with 7 bases lining up with TRBD1. Germline trimming cut 4 bases from V and 2 bases from J; bases unmatched to any gene: 8. Germline assignment: CDR1 MDHEN and CDR2 SYDVKM. The CDR3 covers 15 residues.

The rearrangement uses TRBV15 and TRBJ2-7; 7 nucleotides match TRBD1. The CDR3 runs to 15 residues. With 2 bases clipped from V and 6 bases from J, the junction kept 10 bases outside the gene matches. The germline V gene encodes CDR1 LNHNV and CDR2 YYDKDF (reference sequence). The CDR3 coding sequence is TGTGCCACCAGCAGAAACCGACAGGGATTCATCGAGCAGTACTTC. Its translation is CATSRNRQGFIEQYF.

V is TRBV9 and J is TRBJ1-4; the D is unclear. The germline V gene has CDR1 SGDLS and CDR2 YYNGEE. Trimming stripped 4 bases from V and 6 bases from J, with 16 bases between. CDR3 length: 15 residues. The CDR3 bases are TGTGCCAGCAGCCCCTCTGGGAACGGCGATGAAAAACTGTTTTTT. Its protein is CASSPSGNGDEKLFF.